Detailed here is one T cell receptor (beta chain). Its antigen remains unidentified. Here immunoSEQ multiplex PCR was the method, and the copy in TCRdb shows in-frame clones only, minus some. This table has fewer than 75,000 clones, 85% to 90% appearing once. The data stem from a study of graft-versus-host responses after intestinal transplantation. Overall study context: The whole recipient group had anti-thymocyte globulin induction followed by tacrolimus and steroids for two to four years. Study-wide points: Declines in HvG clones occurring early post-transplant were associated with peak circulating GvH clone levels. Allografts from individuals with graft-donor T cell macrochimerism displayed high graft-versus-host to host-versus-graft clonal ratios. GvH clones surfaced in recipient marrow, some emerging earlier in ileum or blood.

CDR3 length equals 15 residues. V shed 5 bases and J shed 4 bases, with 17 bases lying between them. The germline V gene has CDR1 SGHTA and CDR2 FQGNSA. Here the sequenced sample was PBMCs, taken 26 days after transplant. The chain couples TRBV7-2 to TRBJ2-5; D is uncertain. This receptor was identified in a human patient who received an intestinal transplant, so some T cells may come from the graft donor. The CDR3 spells CASSPALRGLETQYF. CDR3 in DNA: TGTGCCAGCAGCCCAGCCCTCCGAGGCCTAGAGACCCAGTACTTC.